The 30 T cell receptor beta chains reported below all come from one sample, sequenced in a study of T cells in Graves' hyperthyroidism and ophthalmopathy. TCR beta CDR3 region amplification was performed from RNA transcripts. The HTBI set primed first-round TCR CDR3 RT-PCR. TCRdb re-called the multiplex PCR reads with MiXCR, one entry per CDR3 protein. The sample shows a few hundred thousand distinct CDR3 sequences, more than 15% of them seen only once. The sequenced sample consisted of blood. The receptor set was obtained from a woman aged 25 to 45 with Graves' hyperthyroidism.

This clonotype was counted many times. This chain joins TRBV20-1 and TRBJ2-1; TRBD2 aligns across 11 bases. The CDR3 is made up of 16 amino acids. CDR1 and CDR2 from the germline V gene are DFQATT and SNEGSKA (reference sequence). V lost 6 bases and J lost 0; bases outside the gene matches: 7. The CDR3 DNA reads TGCAGTGCATCAGGACTAGCGGGCAACTCCTACAATGAGCAGTTCTTC. Translated: CSASGLAGNSYNEQFF.

This clonotype was counted between two and nine times. The chain couples TRBV20-1 to TRBJ1-6; a weak D match, TRBD1 (5 bases). In germline, CDR1 is DFQATT, CDR2 SNEGSKA (reference sequence). With 6 bases removed from V and 9 bases from J, the gap between germline ends came to 18 bases. The CDR3 runs 14 residues. The CDR3 reads CSARPLRVGSPLHF. The CDR3 DNA reads as TGCAGTGCCAGACCCCTCAGGGTTGGTTCACCCCTCCACTTT.

This chain uses TRBV12-3 or TRBV12-4 with TRBJ2-1, with 15 bases lining up with TRBD2. This CDR3 has 18 residues. V dropped 8 bases and J dropped 0; count of bases not matched to a gene: 8. DNA of the CDR3: TGTGCCAGCTCGGGACTAGCGGGAGGCCCCTTCTCCTACAATGAGCAGTTCTTC. Translation: CASSGLAGGPFSYNEQFF.

This clonotype was counted ten times or more. The chain joins TRBV20-1 to TRBJ1-1, with D perhaps TRBD1 (5 bases). The CDR3 totals 12 residues. V was cut by 6 bases and J by 7 bases, with 15 bases left in between. Germline values: CDR1 DFQATT, CDR2 SNEGSKA (reference sequence). The chain's CDR3 is CSAPVQANEAFF. CDR3 nucleotides: TGCAGTGCCCCTGTACAGGCGAATGAAGCTTTCTTT.

This clonotype was counted only a few times. This chain uses TRBV15 with TRBJ1-1, with D perhaps TRBD1 (6 bases). Trimming pared 5 bases from V and 8 bases from J, leaving 18 bases between. There are 14 residues in the CDR3. CDR1 and CDR2 from the germline V gene are LNHNV and YYDKDF (reference sequence). DNA of the CDR3: TGTGCCACCAGCCCCACCACTAGACAGGACGAAGCTTTCTTT. This sequence encodes CATSPTTRQDEAFF.

In this sample, this clonotype turned up many times. The chain joins TRBV27 to TRBJ2-7; TRBD2 matches at 7 bases. CDR3 length: 14 residues. Germline trimming cut 0 bases from V and 3 bases from J; bases unmatched to any gene: 2. CDR1 MNHEY and CDR2 SMNVEV come from the germline V gene (reference sequence). The CDR3 DNA follows: TGTGCCAGCAGTTTATCCCGGGGGGTCTACGAGCAGTACTTC. Protein sequence: CASSLSRGVYEQYF.

Many counts were recorded for this clonotype. The chain is built from TRBV10-3 and TRBJ2-6; TRBD1 might be the D (5 bases). This CDR3 has 17 amino acids. In germline, CDR1 is ENHRY, CDR2 SYGVKD. Trimming removed 1 base from V and 0 bases from J, with 10 bases in between. The CDR3 region has the DNA TGTGCCATCAGTGAGTTCGGACAAGACTCTGGGGCCAACGTCCTGACTTTC. Translated: CAISEFGQDSGANVLTF.

The table lists this clonotype with many counts. The V call is TRBV18, the J call TRBJ1-3, with TRBD1 matching 7 bases. The CDR3 spans 14 residues. Germline trimming cut 6 bases from V and 2 bases from J; bases unmatched to any gene: 4. The germline CDR1 and CDR2 sequences are KGHSH and LQKENI. DNA for the CDR3: TGTGCCAGCTCGGAGGGGGCGGCTGGAAACACCATATATTTT. Protein: CASSEGAAGNTIYF.

The chain has TRBV12-5 and TRBJ2-5; D is perhaps TRBD1 (6 bases). Germline CDR1 LGHNT, CDR2 FRNRAP. The CDR3 runs 14 residues. V gave up 7 bases and J gave up 2 bases, with 14 bases separating them. Here the CDR3 reads CASAQGRTQETQYF. The CDR3 DNA reads TGTGCTAGTGCACAGGGACGGACACAAGAGACCCAGTACTTC.

With respect to this clonotype: The DNA is omitted, as the CDR3 cannot be located on it reliably, and the CDR3 follows TCRdb's listing. The CDR3 spells CASGNVRYEQYFGPDTGELFF. The J gene is TRBJ2-2, the V gene TRBV6-1; no DNA check was done on the table's D call, TRBD2. The CDR3 numbers 21 amino acids, ends counted. Germline loops: CDR1 MNHNS, CDR2 SASEGT.

The rearrangement uses TRBV13 and TRBJ2-7; D not resolved. Germline V lookup: CDR1 PRHDT, CDR2 FYEKMQ (reference sequence). V lost 0 bases to trimming and J lost 2 bases, with 20 bases between them. This CDR3 contains 18 residues. CDR3: CASSLGPVPYGPTYEQYF. The CDR3 nucleotides read TGTGCCAGCAGCTTAGGCCCAGTACCCTATGGACCCACCTACGAGCAGTACTTC.

In this sample, this clonotype turned up many times. The chain recombines TRBV30 with TRBJ1-1; TRBD1 is a possible D gene (6 bases). V lost 2 bases and J lost 0, with 16 bases in between. CDR1 is GTSNPN, CDR2 SVGIG, per germline (reference sequence). The CDR3 has 16 amino acids. CDR3 sequence reads: CAWSPTTPGVNTEAFF. The CDR3 region has the DNA TGTGCCTGGAGTCCAACAACGCCAGGGGTGAACACTGAAGCTTTCTTT. Looking up the rest from reference TRBV30 and TRBJ1-1 gives the full variable domain: SQTIHQWPATLVQPVGSPLSLECTVEGTSNPNLYWYRQAAGRGLQLLFYSVGIGQISSEVPQNLSASRPQDRQFILSSKKLLLSDSGFYLCAWSPTTPGVNTEAFFGQGTRLTVV.

The chain recombines TRBV14 with TRBJ2-3, with 11 nucleotides matching TRBD2. Germline trimming cut 3 bases from V and 5 bases from J; bases unmatched to any gene: 10. Germline values: CDR1 SGHDN, CDR2 FVKESK. The CDR3 is 17 amino acids. CDR3 sequence reads: CASSHWRGTSGGDTQYF. CDR3 bases: TGTGCCAGCAGCCATTGGAGAGGGACTAGCGGCGGAGATACGCAGTATTTT.

The chain joins TRBV16 to TRBJ1-1, with D uncertain. This CDR3 has 12 residues. The V end lost 2 bases, the J end lost 4 bases, and 5 bases lay between the germline ends. Germline CDR1 and CDR2: KGHSY and FQNENV. The CDR3 DNA follows: TGTGCCAGCAGCCAAAGGGCCACTGAAGCTTTCTTT. Protein: CASSQRATEAFF.

The gene calls are TRBV6-1 and TRBJ2-1; 8 positions agree with TRBD2. The CDR3 length is 16 residues. J lost 6 bases, V lost 6 bases, and 13 bases had no gene match. Germline values: CDR1 MNHNS, CDR2 SASEGT. The CDR3 DNA reads as TGTGCCAGCAGGGATGGAGCGGGAGCCCCCCTCAATGAGCAGTTCTTC. Translated, it gives CASRDGAGAPLNEQFF.

This clonotype has ten or more counts. The chain has TRBV18 and TRBJ2-2; unclear D gene. Deletions cut 4 bases from V and 0 bases from J, with 12 bases between. The germline CDR1 and CDR2 sequences are KGHSH and LQKENI. The CDR3 is made up of 16 amino acids. The CDR3 region has the DNA TGTGCCAGCTCACTAATGACAACCGCGAACACCGGGGAGCTGTTTTTT. This gives the protein CASSLMTTANTGELFF.

This clonotype was observed at least ten times. The rearrangement uses TRBV11-2 and TRBJ2-5; possibly TRBD2 for D (6 bases). The CDR3 is 15 residues long. V gave up 4 bases and J gave up 1 base, with 13 bases separating them. Germline V gene data show CDR1 as SGHAT and CDR2 as FQNNGV. The CDR3 here is CASSWGGAPQETQYF. The CDR3 nucleotides are TGTGCCAGCAGCTGGGGAGGTGCGCCCCAAGAGACCCAGTACTTC.

At least ten counts were recorded for this clonotype. The chain has TRBV7-2 and TRBJ2-3; 9 bases are shared with TRBD2. J lost 0 bases, V lost 1 base, and 5 bases had no gene match. The CDR3 runs 17 residues. Germline CDR1 and CDR2: SGHTA and FQGNSA. CDR3 nucleotide sequence: TGTGCCAGCAGCTTAGACCTAGCGGGGACGAGCACAGATACGCAGTATTTT. As protein: CASSLDLAGTSTDTQYF.

In its sample, this clonotype was seen many times. The chain joins TRBV5-1 to TRBJ2-7; 7 bases align to TRBD1. Germline V gene lookup returns CDR1 SGHRS and CDR2 YFSETQ. V lost 3 bases, J lost 0 bases, and 6 bases stayed unmatched. This CDR3 contains 15 residues. The CDR3 here is CASSSSTGNSYEQYF. In DNA, the CDR3 is TGCGCCAGCAGCTCCTCGACAGGGAACTCCTACGAGCAGTACTTC.

This clonotype came up many times. The rearrangement links TRBV27 to TRBJ2-3; 9 bases are a match to TRBD2. CDR1 MNHEY and CDR2 SMNVEV come from the germline V gene (reference sequence). The CDR3 sequence is 16 residues long. V trimming: 6 bases; J trimming: 4 bases; junction bases outside the gene matches: 11. CDR3 nucleotide sequence: TGTGCCAGCAGAGCCCGGCTAGCGGGACTGGCAGATACGCAGTATTTT. It yields the protein CASRARLAGLADTQYF.

There are many counts of this clonotype. This chain links TRBV10-3 with TRBJ2-5; D remains ambiguous. V was pared by 1 base and J by 4 bases, with 1 base between. Germline V CDR1 and CDR2: ENHRY, SYGVKD. The CDR3 extends over 11 amino acids. The CDR3 reads CAISELETQYF. In DNA form, the CDR3 reads TGTGCCATCAGTGAGTTAGAGACCCAGTACTTC.

This clonotype has ten or more counts. The chain combines TRBV7-2 with TRBJ2-7; D unclear. The V gene lost 5 bases and the J gene lost 3 bases, with 11 bases spanning the gap. The CDR3 extends over 13 amino acids. CDR1 SGHTA and CDR2 FQGNSA come from the germline V gene. The CDR3: CASSPGVGYEQYF. The CDR3 DNA reads as TGTGCCAGCAGCCCCGGCGTGGGCTACGAGCAGTACTTC.

The V call is TRBV20-1, the J call TRBJ2-5, with 8 bases identical to TRBD1. CDR1 is DFQATT and CDR2 is SNEGSKA in the germline V gene (reference sequence). V lost 5 bases to trimming and J lost 5 bases; unmatched junction nucleotides: 10. The CDR3 has 14 amino acids. This CDR3 is CSAGKTGAGETQYF. The CDR3 DNA reads as TGCAGTGCTGGCAAGACAGGGGCGGGGGAGACCCAGTACTTC.

This clonotype was found many times. This chain joins TRBV5-1 and TRBJ2-2, with unresolved D. V lost 0 bases and J lost 6, with 6 bases in between. Germline V gives CDR1 SGHRS, CDR2 YFSETQ. The CDR3 covers 13 residues. The CDR3 region is CASSLDWSGELFF. The CDR3 region has the DNA TGCGCCAGCAGCTTGGATTGGTCCGGGGAGCTGTTTTTT.

In its sample, this clonotype was seen many times. The V call is TRBV20-1, the J call TRBJ2-1; 7 bases agree with TRBD2. This CDR3 region has 14 residues. Germline V gene data show CDR1 as DFQATT and CDR2 as SNEGSKA (reference sequence). Trimming at V came to 8 bases and at J to 4 bases, leaving 11 bases not matched to a gene. CDR3: CSTQPSGPYNEQFF. The CDR3 nucleotides read TGCAGTACCCAGCCTAGCGGCCCATACAATGAGCAGTTCTTC.

This clonotype appeared many times. The genes are TRBV5-1 and TRBJ2-1; D gene uncertain. Per the germline V gene, CDR1 is SGHRS and CDR2 is YFSETQ. With 5 bases removed from V and 0 bases from J, the gap between germline ends came to 9 bases. The CDR3 has 14 residues. The CDR3 DNA reads TGCGCCAGCAGGCTGGAGCGCTCCTACAATGAGCAGTTCTTC. Amino acids: CASRLERSYNEQFF.

Details on this clonotype: A much larger clone lies one base from this, so it may be a read error. The CDR3 does not end in the conserved phenylalanine or tryptophan, so this is likely a read error. The chain has TRBV27 and TRBJ2-7; D gene uncertain. With 3 bases removed from V and 5 bases from J, the gap between germline ends came to 17 bases. From germline, CDR1 is MNHEY and CDR2 SMNVEV (reference sequence). This CDR3 is built from 15 residues. CDR3 region: CASSFSGLGSHEQYL. In nucleotides, the CDR3 is TGTGCCAGCAGTTTTTCAGGTTTAGGATCCCACGAGCAGTACCTC.

This clonotype appeared many times. The chain links TRBV2 to TRBJ1-1, with D unclear. Trimming removed 7 bases at V and 1 base at J, with 10 bases between. CDR1 is SNHLY, CDR2 FYNNEI, per germline. The CDR3 spans 13 residues. CDR3 amino acids: CASILGRNTEAFF. The CDR3 DNA sequence: TGTGCCAGCATTTTAGGCAGGAACACTGAAGCTTTCTTT.

V usage is TRBV20-1 and J usage is TRBJ2-7; D remains unclear. CDR3 size: 13 residues. The V end was cut by 0 bases, the J end by 0 bases, with 6 bases between. The V gene's germline CDR1 is DFQATT and CDR2 SNEGSKA (reference sequence). The CDR3, as DNA: TGCAGTGCTAGAGAGCCGCTCTCCTACGAGCAGTACTTC. Translated: CSAREPLSYEQYF.

This clonotype came up a few times. CDR3 sequence reads: CASTVSQRPGTEAFF. The CDR3 DNA is TGTGCCAGCACCGTTTCCCAGAGGCCAGGGACTGAAGCTTTCTTT. The rearrangement links TRBV7-9 to TRBJ1-1; D perhaps matches TRBD1 (5 bases). Deletions cut 7 bases from V and 5 bases from J, with 20 bases between. The length of the CDR3 is 15 residues. Germline V CDR1 and CDR2: SEHNR, FQNEAQ (reference sequence).